This TCR beta chain is from a study of metastatic and nonmetastatic thyroid tumors. The study's findings and limits: For both blood and tumor, malignant thyroid tumors reportedly showed significantly higher TCR beta diversity than benign nodules did.

On this clone: The antigen remains unidentified.

Thyroid surgery took place with no prior treatment in any patient. TCRdb used MiXCR to call clones anew from the PCR reads. The sample lists some 52,000 clones; around a sixth were seen once. The V gene's germline CDR1 is MNHNS and CDR2 SASEGT. The CDR3 totals 14 residues. The V segment lost 4 bases and the J segment 2 bases; nucleotides outside the gene matches: 4. This receptor was obtained from a female donor with papillary thyroid cancer or a benign thyroid nodule (not recorded which). Some clones in this sample may be carry-over from other donors' samples. The sequenced sample was blood. The chain couples TRBV6-1 to TRBJ2-7, with TRBD1 matching over 8 bases. The CDR3 bases are TGTGCCAGCAGTGCGGGACAGGTACCCTACGAGCAGTACTTC. This translates into CASSAGQVPYEQYF.